A single sample gave rise to the 25 T cell receptor beta chains below, sequenced in a study of shared clonotypes between healthy human individuals. Data came from immunoSEQ multiplex PCR; TCRdb stores just in-frame clones and leaves some out. The sample holds millions of clones, 85% to 95% seen once. Sequenced: naive CD4+ T cells sorted from blood. Regarding subset: CD45RA+ positively selected. These receptors originate from a young man in good health.

The V and J genes are TRBV27 and TRBJ2-3; D remains ambiguous. V lost 5 bases to trimming and J lost 1 base, with 4 bases between them. The CDR3 loop spans 12 amino acids. In germline, CDR1 is MNHEY, CDR2 SMNVEV (reference sequence). CDR3: CASSPGTDTQYF. The DNA of the CDR3 is TGTGCCAGCAGTCCTGGCACAGATACGCAGTATTTT.

V and J are TRBV6-1 and TRBJ2-7; D may be TRBD2 (6 bases). The germline CDR1 and CDR2 sequences are MNHNS and SASEGT. V was clipped by 6 bases and J by 0 bases, with 12 bases between them. CDR3 length equals 14 residues. CDR3 residues: CASSLVADSYEQYF. CDR3 bases: TGTGCCAGCAGCCTGGTAGCGGACTCCTACGAGCAGTACTTC.

This chain links TRBV11-2 with TRBJ1-4; D is unresolved. CDR3 size: 16 residues. V was trimmed by 2 bases and J by 4 bases, leaving 14 bases between them. In germline, CDR1 is SGHAT, CDR2 FQNNGV. In DNA, the CDR3 is TGTGCCAGCAGCTTACGGTCGAGGCAGATTAATGAAAAACTGTTTTTT. It is translated as CASSLRSRQINEKLFF.

J is TRBJ1-4 and V is TRBV27; 7 bases line up with TRBD1. CDR1 MNHEY and CDR2 SMNVEV come from the germline V gene (reference sequence). The ends lost 2 bases at V and 0 bases at J; junction bases unmatched: 3. The CDR3 has 16 amino acids. The CDR3 is CASSLTGVATNEKLFF. CDR3 bases: TGTGCCAGCAGTTTAACAGGGGTTGCAACTAATGAAAAACTGTTTTTT.

This rearrangement joins TRBV27 to TRBJ2-3; 7 bases fit TRBD2. Losses at the gene ends were 6 bases for V and 2 bases for J; bases not matched to a gene: 5. In germline, CDR1 is MNHEY, CDR2 SMNVEV (reference sequence). The CDR3 length is 14 residues. As DNA, the CDR3 is TGTGCCAGCAGGGGCGGGAGATACACAGATACGCAGTATTTT. It codes for CASRGGRYTDTQYF.

This clone was found once. Other nucleotide sequences in the sample specify the same CDR3. The gene calls are TRBV5-6 and TRBJ2-7; a possible D gene is TRBD2 (5 bases). The CDR3 covers 13 residues. The ends were cut back, 1 base at V and 2 bases at J, with 7 bases in the middle. Germline CDR1 reads SGHDT; CDR2 reads YYEEEE. The CDR3 here is CASSLRGTYEQYF. The CDR3, as DNA: TGTGCCAGCAGCTTGCGGGGTACCTACGAGCAGTACTTC.

The V and J genes are TRBV10-3 and TRBJ2-1; 11 nucleotides line up with TRBD2. V shed 1 base and J 4 bases; nucleotides not matched to a gene: 3. Germline loops: CDR1 ENHRY, CDR2 SYGVKD. The CDR3 covers 16 residues. The CDR3 sequence is CAISEFSGRAYNEQFF. CDR3 nucleotide sequence: TGTGCCATCAGTGAGTTTAGCGGGAGGGCTTACAATGAGCAGTTCTTC.

The chain uses TRBV12-5 and TRBJ2-2; unclear D gene. The CDR3 is 14 residues long. Trimming stripped 1 base from V and 0 bases from J, with 3 bases between. The germline gives CDR1 LGHNT, CDR2 FRNRAP. The CDR3 DNA is TGTGCTAGTGGTTTGGGACCGAACACCGGGGAGCTGTTTTTT. This encodes CASGLGPNTGELFF.

The rearrangement joins TRBV6-1 to TRBJ1-5; the match to TRBD1 covers 7 bases. J was trimmed by 2 bases and V by 6 bases; bases with no gene match: 4. Germline lookup yields CDR1 MNHNS and CDR2 SASEGT. This CDR3 spans 14 amino acids. The CDR3 protein is CASRGTEGNQPQHF. The CDR3 DNA reads as TGTGCCAGCAGGGGGACAGAGGGCAATCAGCCCCAGCATTTT.

This chain uses TRBV6-1 with TRBJ2-5; 8 positions agree with TRBD2. V was pared by 6 bases and J by 2 bases, with 8 bases of the junction left unmatched. Germline-derived CDR1 and CDR2 are MNHNS and SASEGT. The CDR3 is made up of 15 amino acids. CDR3 sequence (DNA): TGTGCCAGCAGGGAATTAGCGGGAAGACAAGAGACCCAGTACTTC. Translation: CASRELAGRQETQYF.

To note about this clone: The sample holds other DNA sequences that translate to the same CDR3. The chain carries TRBV4-1 and TRBJ2-1, with unresolved D. CDR1 and CDR2 (germline): MGHRA, YSYEKL. Trimming left V 1 base short and J 0 bases short, with 7 bases between. The CDR3 runs 15 residues. This chain's CDR3 is CASSQGGSSYNEQFF. DNA for the CDR3: TGCGCCAGCAGCCAAGGGGGAAGCTCCTACAATGAGCAGTTCTTC.

This rearrangement joins TRBV6-1 to TRBJ2-1; TRBD1 might be the D (5 bases). Trimming removed 7 bases at V and 3 bases at J, with 7 bases between. CDR3 length equals 12 residues. Looked up from germline, CDR1 is MNHNS and CDR2 is SASEGT. The CDR3 spells CASKGDYNEQFF. The CDR3 DNA reads TGTGCCAGCAAAGGGGACTACAATGAGCAGTTCTTC.

The gene calls are TRBV19 and TRBJ2-7, with 9 positions matching TRBD1. Germline lookup yields CDR1 LNHDA and CDR2 SQIVND (reference sequence). The V segment lost 6 bases and the J segment 7 bases; nucleotides outside the gene matches: 7. The CDR3 has 13 amino acids. The CDR3 spells CASRGTGTVEQYF. CDR3 in DNA: TGTGCCAGTAGAGGGACAGGGACGGTAGAGCAGTACTTC.

The gene calls are TRBV6-5 and TRBJ1-1; TRBD1 matches 7 bases. V dropped 4 bases and J dropped 9; count of bases not matched to a gene: 8. The germline V gene has CDR1 MNHEY and CDR2 SVGAGI. This CDR3 comprises 13 residues. DNA for the CDR3: TGTGCCAGCAGTTCTCCGGGAGGGGGCAAAGCTTTCTTT. Encoded protein: CASSSPGGGKAFF.

This chain links TRBV19 with TRBJ1-6; TRBD1 matches at 9 bases. After removal of 3 bases from V and 6 bases from J, the junction contained 6 bases not matched to a gene. Germline V CDR1 and CDR2: LNHDA, SQIVND (reference sequence). CDR3 length: 16 residues. The DNA for the CDR3 is TGTGCCAGTAGTATCCGGGACAGGGTCCCTAATTCACCCCTCCACTTT. Amino acid sequence: CASSIRDRVPNSPLHF.

Points on this clone: The sample has other DNA sequences that encode this CDR3 too. The chain recombines TRBV19 with TRBJ2-7; D ambiguous. Per germline, CDR1 LNHDA and CDR2 SQIVND (reference sequence). The CDR3 extends over 13 amino acids. The germline V and J ends were trimmed by 5 bases and 0 bases, with 8 bases remaining between them. CDR3 nucleotide sequence: TGTGCCAGTAGTCGGACGGTCTCCTACGAGCAGTACTTC. It yields the protein CASSRTVSYEQYF. Full variable domain (outside the CDR3, taken from reference TRBV19 and TRBJ2-7): DGGITQSPKYLFRKEGQNVTLSCEQNLNHDAMYWYRQDPGQGLRLIYYSQIVNDFQKGDIAEGYSVSREKKESFPLTVTSAQKNPTAFYLCASSRTVSYEQYFGPGTRLTVT.

The chain couples TRBV7-2 to TRBJ2-7, with TRBD1 identical over 9 bases. Per germline, CDR1 SGHTA and CDR2 FQGNSA. This CDR3 is built from 14 residues. J lost 5 bases, V lost 5 bases, and 7 bases had no gene match. The CDR3 DNA is TGTGCCAGCAGCCCGGGACAGGGAAATGACGAGCAGTACTTC. Its protein is CASSPGQGNDEQYF. Full variable domain (remainder filled in from reference TRBV7-2 and TRBJ2-7): GAGVSQSPSNKVTEKGKDVELRCDPISGHTALYWYRQSLGQGLEFLIYFQGNSAPDKSGLPSDRFSAERTGGSVSTLTIQRTQQEDSAVYLCASSPGQGNDEQYFGPGTRLTVT.

The chain employs TRBV30 and TRBJ1-2; no clear D gene. This CDR3 is built from 12 residues. Germline V gene data show CDR1 as GTSNPN and CDR2 as SVGIG (reference sequence). The ends were cut back, 3 bases at V and 1 base at J, with 6 bases in the middle. The chain's CDR3 is CAWRSSNYGYTF. CDR3 nucleotide sequence: TGTGCCTGGAGGAGTAGTAACTATGGCTACACCTTC.

The J gene is TRBJ2-5, the V gene TRBV5-4, with 13 bases aligning to TRBD2. The length of the CDR3 is 16 residues. With 2 bases clipped from V and 3 bases from J, the junction kept 4 bases outside the gene matches. Germline assignment: CDR1 SGHNT and CDR2 YYREEE (reference sequence). Written as DNA, the CDR3 is TGTGCCAGCAGCTTACGAGGGACTAGCGGGAAAGAGACCCAGTACTTC. It specifies CASSLRGTSGKETQYF.

V gene TRBV6-5 combines with J gene TRBJ2-7; no definite D call. There are 15 residues in the CDR3. Trimming stripped 0 bases from V and 3 bases from J, with 12 bases between. Germline-derived CDR1 and CDR2 are MNHEY and SVGAGI. CDR3 nucleotides: TGTGCCAGCAGTTACTCTCAGACACCAGGCTACGAGCAGTACTTC. Protein product: CASSYSQTPGYEQYF.

The chain employs TRBV29-1 and TRBJ1-2; possibly TRBD1 for D (5 bases). Trimming pared 5 bases from V and 5 bases from J, leaving 12 bases between. The CDR3 totals 12 residues. Germline V CDR1 and CDR2: SQVTM, ANQGSEA. The CDR3 here is CSVLSGRYGYTF. Written as DNA, the CDR3 is TGCAGCGTTTTATCGGGGCGATATGGCTACACCTTC.

The rearrangement joins TRBV29-1 to TRBJ1-3; D not resolved. There are 13 residues in the CDR3. The ends were cut back, 7 bases at V and 0 bases at J, with 10 bases in the middle. Looked up from germline, CDR1 is SQVTM and CDR2 is ANQGSEA. The CDR3 loop reads CSARAPSGNTIYF. The CDR3 nucleotides are TGCAGCGCCCGCGCTCCCTCTGGAAACACCATATATTTT.

For this clone: Other DNA sequences in this specimen translate into the identical CDR3. The gene calls are TRBV5-4 and TRBJ1-1; the match to TRBD1 covers 7 bases. CDR3 length: 14 amino acids. Trimming at V came to 1 base and at J to 4 bases, leaving 4 bases not matched to a gene. Germline CDR1 is SGHNT and CDR2 is YYREEE (reference sequence). The CDR3 DNA sequence: TGTGCCAGCAGCTTGCAGGGGGGTAGCACTGAAGCTTTCTTT. As protein: CASSLQGGSTEAFF. Based on the CDR3 plus reference TRBV5-4 and TRBJ1-1, the full variable domain is ETGVTQSPTHLIKTRGQQVTLRCSSQSGHNTVSWYQQALGQGPQFIFQYYREEENGRGNFPPRFSGLQFPNYSSELNVNALELDDSALYLCASSLQGGSTEAFFGQGTRLTVV.

This clone was seen a single time. The same CDR3 arises from other DNA sequences in this sample as well. CDR3 in DNA: TGTGCCAGCAGCCCCTCGGGATCCTACGAGCAGTACTTC. Its translation: CASSPSGSYEQYF. The chain carries TRBV7-9 and TRBJ2-7; a weak D match, TRBD2 (5 bases). The germline V and J ends were trimmed by 5 bases and 1 base, with 9 bases remaining between them. Per germline, CDR1 SEHNR and CDR2 FQNEAQ (reference sequence). The CDR3 loop spans 13 amino acids.

This chain joins TRBV5-1 and TRBJ1-1; D not certain. The CDR3 spans 14 residues. Trimming removed 4 bases at V and 7 bases at J, with 17 bases between. Germline V CDR1 and CDR2: SGHRS, YFSETQ. The CDR3 sequence is CASSGISLSSEAFF. Written as DNA, the CDR3 is TGCGCCAGCAGCGGGATCTCTCTTTCAAGTGAAGCTTTCTTT.